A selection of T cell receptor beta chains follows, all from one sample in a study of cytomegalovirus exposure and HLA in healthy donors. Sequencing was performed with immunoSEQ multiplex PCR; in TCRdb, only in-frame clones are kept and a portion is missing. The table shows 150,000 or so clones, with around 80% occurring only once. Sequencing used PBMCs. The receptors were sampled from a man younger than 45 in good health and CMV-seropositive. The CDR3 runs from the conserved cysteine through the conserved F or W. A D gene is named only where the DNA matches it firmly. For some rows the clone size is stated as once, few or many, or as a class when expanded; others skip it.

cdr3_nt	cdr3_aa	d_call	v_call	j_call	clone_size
TGTGCCAGCAGCAGAGATGGACAGGGGGGAGAGACCCAGTACTTC	CASSRDGQGGETQYF	TRBD1	TRBV2	TRBJ2-5	few
TGTGCCAGCAGCTTAGAATTCGGGACAGGCAACACCTACGAGCAGTACTTC	CASSLEFGTGNTYEQYF	TRBD1	TRBV11-2	TRBJ2-7	NA
TGTGCCAATCGCCGGTACGAGCAGTACTTC	CANRRYEQYF	NA	TRBV6-5	TRBJ2-7	NA
TGCGCCAGCAGCTTCCGAATAGCGGGACCAAATGAGCAGTTCTTC	CASSFRIAGPNEQFF	TRBD2	TRBV5-1	TRBJ2-1	NA
TGTGCCAGCAGCTTTTTTGGCGGGAGGGCCCTCACAGATACGCAGTATTTT	CASSFFGGRALTDTQYF	TRBD2	TRBV4-2	TRBJ2-3	NA
TGTGCCAGCAGTGGATGGACTAGCGGCCCTGTCCGTGGGGAGACCCAGTACTTC	CASSGWTSGPVRGETQYF	TRBD2	TRBV2	TRBJ2-5	once
TGCAGCGTCACGCAGGGAACGGAGCCCCAGCATTTT	CSVTQGTEPQHF	NA	TRBV29-1	TRBJ1-5	NA
TGTGCCAGCAGCTCAGACAGGGAAAACAACTTC	CASSSDRENNF	TRBD1	TRBV5-4	TRBJ2-5	NA
TGTGCCAGCAGCTTACGGTCCGGGTCAGGGGTAGTTCAGCCCCAGCATTTT	CASSLRSGSGVVQPQHF	NA	TRBV7-6	TRBJ1-5	NA
TGCGCCAGCAGCCTTAGCGGACAAACCTACGAGCAGTACTTC	CASSLSGQTYEQYF	NA	TRBV5-1	TRBJ2-7	NA
TGTGCCAGCAGCGCCGTGGACAGGTTTGAGTATATGGCCAAAAACATTCAGTACTTC	CASSAVDRFEYMAKNIQYF	TRBD1	TRBV11-3	TRBJ2-4	NA
TGTGCCAGCAGTTTAGTTGGATACGGGAAAGCCTACAATGAGCAGTTCTTC	CASSLVGYGKAYNEQFF	NA	TRBV28	TRBJ2-1	NA
TGTGCCAGCGGATCGGACAGGGACCAAGAGACCCAGTACTTC	CASGSDRDQETQYF	TRBD1	TRBV6-5	TRBJ2-5	NA
TGTGCCAGCTCACCCCCAGGAAGGGACAGGAACACTGAAGCTTTCTTT	CASSPPGRDRNTEAFF	TRBD1	TRBV18	TRBJ1-1	NA
TGTGCCAGCAGCGTAGGACCCGGAGGGGAGACCCAGTACTTC	CASSVGPGGETQYF	NA	TRBV9	TRBJ2-5	NA
TGCGCCAGCAGCCGGTGGATAGCGGGAGAAAACATTCAGTACTTC	CASSRWIAGENIQYF	TRBD2	TRBV5-1	TRBJ2-4	NA
TGTGCCAGCAGCACTAGCGAAATCTCCTACGAGCAGTACTTC	CASSTSEISYEQYF	TRBD2	TRBV7-9	TRBJ2-7	NA
TGTGCCAGCAGCTTGGCCGGGCGGGACCAAGAGACCCAGTACTTC	CASSLAGRDQETQYF	NA	TRBV5-4	TRBJ2-5	NA
TGTGCCACCAGACTTGGGACTAGCGGATACACAGATACGCAGTATTTT	CATRLGTSGYTDTQYF	TRBD2	TRBV6-6	TRBJ2-3	NA
TGCGCCAGCAGCTTGGATGGCGCGGGGTACTCTGGAAACACCATATATTTT	CASSLDGAGYSGNTIYF	NA	TRBV5-1	TRBJ1-3	NA
TGTGCCAGCAGCGCCGTCGGGACAGGAGGTCAAGAGACCCAGTACTTC	CASSAVGTGGQETQYF	TRBD1	TRBV5-4	TRBJ2-5	NA
TGTGCCAGCAGTTTCCTGGGCCGAAACGATCAGCCCCAGCATTTT	CASSFLGRNDQPQHF	NA	TRBV28	TRBJ1-5	once
TGTGCCAGCAGCTTGCGGCAGGGATCCTACAATGAGCAGTTCTTC	CASSLRQGSYNEQFF	NA	TRBV5-4	TRBJ2-1	few
TGTGCCAGCAGCGATTCAAGACTCCGTTCCTACAATGAGCAGTTCTTC	CASSDSRLRSYNEQFF	NA	TRBV13	TRBJ2-1	NA
TGTGCCAGCAGTGAAGAGGGGGGGCTGCCAGATACGCAGTATTTT	CASSEEGGLPDTQYF	NA	TRBV6-1	TRBJ2-3	NA
TGTGCCAGCAGTCCCCGTGGACAGGGTCCGGGGGGCTACACCTTC	CASSPRGQGPGGYTF	TRBD1	TRBV28	TRBJ1-2	NA
TGTGCCAGCAGTGGTGGGACTAGCGGGAGGGCCGGGGATGAGCAGTTCTTC	CASSGGTSGRAGDEQFF	TRBD2	TRBV2	TRBJ2-1	once
TGTGCCAGCAGCCAAGATCCGGCTAGCGGGAGACCCTACGAGCAGTACTTC	CASSQDPASGRPYEQYF	TRBD2	TRBV14	TRBJ2-7	NA
TGTGCCAGCAGCCAGACGACTAGCGGGATTGTAGACAATGAGCAGTTCTTC	CASSQTTSGIVDNEQFF	TRBD2	TRBV4-2	TRBJ2-1	NA
TGTGCCAGCAGCCAAGATCCGGCGGAGGTGTTTAACTATGGCTACACCTTC	CASSQDPAEVFNYGYTF	NA	TRBV4-2	TRBJ1-2	once
TGTGCCAGTAGTATAGTAATCGGGTTTCAAGAGACCCAGTACTTC	CASSIVIGFQETQYF	NA	TRBV19	TRBJ2-5	NA
TGTGCCAGCAGGCGGACTAGCGGGAACAATGAGCAGTTCTTC	CASRRTSGNNEQFF	TRBD2	TRBV27	TRBJ2-1	few
TGTGCCAGCAGCCGGGGAGTAATGAACACTGAAGCTTTCTTT	CASSRGVMNTEAFF	NA	TRBV13	TRBJ1-1	NA
TGTGCCAGCAGCCCGCGGCCAGACAGGGGTTCAGGGAATGAGCAGTTCTTC	CASSPRPDRGSGNEQFF	TRBD1	TRBV7-9	TRBJ2-1	NA
TGCGCCAGCAGCTTGGAGACAGGGTTCGGCTTGTATACGCAGTATTTT	CASSLETGFGLYTQYF	TRBD1	TRBV5-1	TRBJ2-3	NA
TGTGCCAGCAGCTCGGGACTAGCGGGAGCGGGTGAGCAGTTCTTC	CASSSGLAGAGEQFF	TRBD2	TRBV11-2	TRBJ2-1	NA
TGTGCCACCTCGACAGGGAACGAGCAGTACTTC	CATSTGNEQYF	TRBD1	TRBV10-3	TRBJ2-7	NA
TGTGCCAGCAGCCAAGGGCACCCCCAAGAGACCCAGTACTTC	CASSQGHPQETQYF	NA	TRBV14	TRBJ2-5	few
TGTGCCAGCAGTTACTCGCAGGGGGCCGAATCCTACGAGCAGTACTTC	CASSYSQGAESYEQYF	TRBD1	TRBV6-5	TRBJ2-7	NA
TGTGCCAGCAGTGAATATGCGGGAGGAGGCTACGAGCAGTACTTC	CASSEYAGGGYEQYF	TRBD2	TRBV25-1	TRBJ2-7	NA
TGCGCCAGCAGCCGGACAGGGGATGAAAAACTGTTTTTT	CASSRTGDEKLFF	TRBD1	TRBV5-1	TRBJ1-4	NA
TGTGCCAGCAGCCAGACTAGCGGGAGGGATGAGCAGTTCTTC	CASSQTSGRDEQFF	TRBD2	TRBV13	TRBJ2-1	NA
TGTGCCGCGACCCGGGCGAGGGGGGGCACCGGGGAGCTGTTTTTT	CAATRARGGTGELFF	NA	TRBV15	TRBJ2-2	NA
TGTGCCAGCAGCTTAGGGTTTGGCGGACTGGGGGGGGAGACCCAGTACTTC	CASSLGFGGLGGETQYF	TRBD2	TRBV7-2	TRBJ2-5	NA
TGTGCCAGCAGCTTGGAAGGGGTCTATGGCTACACCTTC	CASSLEGVYGYTF	NA	TRBV5-5	TRBJ1-2	NA
TGTGCCAGCACCCCGCAGGGGGCCAACGTCCTGACTTTC	CASTPQGANVLTF	NA	TRBV28	TRBJ2-6	few